This passage covers 21 T cell receptor beta chains from one sample sequenced in a study of blood T cell repertoires in COVID-19. Libraries were prepared by immunoSEQ multiplex PCR; TCRdb keeps only in-frame clonotypes and omits some of them. The sample has tens of thousands of clones; approximately 90% are singletons. Sequencing was carried out using peripheral blood. All receptors derive from a man in his 70s with active or convalescent COVID-19.

The chain carries TRBV16 and TRBJ2-7; 8 bases match TRBD1. Germline CDR1 KGHSY, CDR2 FQNENV. V was pared by 0 bases and J by 9 bases, with 4 bases of the junction left unmatched. This CDR3 contains 13 residues. CDR3 sequence: CASSQSGTGRQYF. The CDR3 region has the DNA TGTGCCAGCAGCCAATCAGGGACAGGAAGGCAGTACTTC.

V gene TRBV6-6 combines with J gene TRBJ1-1; 8 bases match TRBD1. The trim removed 7 bases at V and 1 base at J, leaving 5 bases unmatched. Germline assignment: CDR1 MNHNY and CDR2 SVGAGI (reference sequence). This CDR3 is 14 amino acids long. The CDR3, as DNA: TGTGCCAGCATTCAGGGGGCGCCGAACACTGAAGCTTTCTTT. Translation gives CASIQGAPNTEAFF.

This chain links TRBV2 with TRBJ2-7, with D possibly matching TRBD2 (5 bases). Germline assignment: CDR1 SNHLY and CDR2 FYNNEI. Trimming left V 9 bases short and J 2 bases short, with 11 bases between. CDR3 size: 12 residues. CDR3 DNA sequence: TGTGCCAGTAGGACTCCTGCCTACGAGCAGTACTTC. This gives the protein CASRTPAYEQYF.

The chain is built from TRBV9 and TRBJ2-1; 8 bases map to TRBD2. Trimming cost V 0 bases and J 10 bases; bases outside gene matches: 12. The CDR3 length is 16 residues. Germline CDR1 reads SGDLS; CDR2 reads YYNGEE. This CDR3 is CASSVGPQREYEEQFF. The CDR3 DNA reads TGTGCCAGCAGCGTAGGTCCCCAGCGGGAGTATGAGGAGCAGTTCTTC.

J is TRBJ2-3 and V is TRBV30, with 10 bases fitting TRBD2. Trimming cost V 0 bases and J 8 bases; bases outside gene matches: 11. Germline CDR1 and CDR2: GTSNPN and SVGIG (reference sequence). This CDR3 region has 16 residues. The CDR3 protein is CAWSVLSSGGFSTQYF. The DNA for the CDR3 is TGTGCCTGGAGTGTATTAAGTAGCGGGGGGTTTAGTACGCAGTATTTT.

The chain uses TRBV18 and TRBJ1-2; D call uncertain. V lost 6 bases, J lost 4 bases, and 12 bases lay in between. Looked up from germline, CDR1 is KGHSH and CDR2 is LQKENI. The CDR3 spans 13 residues. CDR3 in amino acids: CASSPDGIYGYTF. Here the CDR3 DNA reads TGTGCCAGCTCGCCAGACGGGATCTATGGCTACACCTTC. The full variable domain, completed using reference TRBV18 and TRBJ1-2, is NAGVMQNPRHLVRRRGQEARLRCSPMKGHSHVYWYRQLPEEGLKFMVYLQKENIIDESGMPKERFSAEFPKEGPSILRIQQVVRGDSAAYFCASSPDGIYGYTFGSGTRLTVV.

This chain links TRBV28 with TRBJ1-5, with D perhaps matching TRBD1 (5 bases). Germline CDR1 and CDR2: MDHEN and SYDVKM. This CDR3 has 14 amino acids. Trimming shortened V by 2 bases and J by 6 bases, and 11 bases separated the two germline ends. CDR3 bases: TGTGCCAGCAGTTTAGACGTGGGGGGTCAGCCCCAGCATTTT. Protein: CASSLDVGGQPQHF.

The V call is TRBV7-2, the J call TRBJ2-1, with 7 bases lining up with TRBD2. Germline values: CDR1 SGHTA, CDR2 FQGNSA. The V segment lost 5 bases and the J segment 10 bases; nucleotides outside the gene matches: 5. The CDR3 consists of 12 residues. The CDR3 nucleotides read TGTGCCAGCAGCGGGGGGGGTCGAGAGCAGTTCTTC. Residues: CASSGGGREQFF.

The chain employs TRBV11-2 and TRBJ1-3; 8 nucleotides match TRBD1. The trim removed 2 bases at V and 3 bases at J, leaving 6 bases unmatched. Germline CDR1 and CDR2: SGHAT and FQNNGV. The CDR3 spans 16 residues. The CDR3 sequence: CASSLLTGVGGNTIYF. The CDR3 DNA follows: TGTGCCAGCAGCTTATTGACAGGGGTCGGTGGAAACACCATATATTTT.

This chain links TRBV19 with TRBJ1-5, with TRBD1 matching over 8 bases. Germline V gene data show CDR1 as LNHDA and CDR2 as SQIVND (reference sequence). This CDR3 is built from 15 residues. With V trimmed by 5 bases and J by 5 bases, 8 bases remained unmatched. This chain's CDR3 is CASSRTQGAYQPQHF. For the CDR3, the DNA is TGTGCCAGTAGTCGGACTCAGGGGGCTTATCAGCCCCAGCATTTT.

The genes are TRBV7-8 and TRBJ2-6, with 7 bases lining up with TRBD1. Germline CDR1 is SGHVS and CDR2 is FQNEAQ. The CDR3 extends over 19 amino acids. The ends lost 6 bases at V and 0 bases at J; junction bases unmatched: 14. CDR3 amino acids: CASRLLPRDSISGANVLTF. CDR3 bases: TGTGCCAGCAGACTGTTACCTCGGGACAGTATCTCTGGGGCCAACGTCCTGACTTTC.

The chain is built from TRBV10-3 and TRBJ1-5, with D maybe TRBD1 (5 bases). V lost 5 bases, J lost 6 bases, and 14 bases lay in between. In germline, CDR1 is ENHRY, CDR2 SYGVKD. This CDR3 contains 14 residues. The CDR3 nucleotides read TGTGCCATCAGTAAAGGGGCAGTTAGTCAGCCCCAGCATTTT. Its translation: CAISKGAVSQPQHF.

J is TRBJ2-1 and V is TRBV18; D is undetermined. CDR1 is KGHSH and CDR2 is LQKENI in the germline V gene. Trimming left V 3 bases short and J 9 bases short, with 6 bases between. This CDR3 region has 11 residues. CDR3 DNA: TGTGCCAGCTCACCTGAGGTTGAGCAGTTCTTC. Its protein product is CASSPEVEQFF.

The CDR3 protein is CASRNLAGVADTQYF. In DNA, the CDR3 is TGTGCCAGCAGGAATCTAGCGGGAGTGGCAGATACGCAGTATTTT. The chain is built from TRBV7-9 and TRBJ2-3; 10 bases map to TRBD2. From germline, CDR1 is SEHNR and CDR2 FQNEAQ (reference sequence). V gave up 6 bases and J gave up 4 bases; unmatched junction bases: 7. CDR3 size: 15 residues.

The chain is built from TRBV2 and TRBJ1-5, with D perhaps TRBD1 (5 bases). The CDR3 length is 14 residues. Trimming took off 6 bases at V and 0 bases at J, with 9 bases between the two ends. Per germline, CDR1 SNHLY and CDR2 FYNNEI. CDR3 bases: TGTGCCAGCAGGCCGGACATTAGCAATCAGCCCCAGCATTTT. Amino acid sequence: CASRPDISNQPQHF.

V is TRBV5-6 and J is TRBJ1-2; D not certain. Per germline, CDR1 SGHDT and CDR2 YYEEEE. Trimming stripped 0 bases from V and 7 bases from J, with 16 bases between. There are 15 residues in the CDR3. The CDR3 DNA is TGTGCCAGCAGCTTGGGGCGGGCCTCCCCCTCTGGCTACACCTTC. Translating gives CASSLGRASPSGYTF.

The gene calls are TRBV14 and TRBJ2-2; 14 bases agree with TRBD2. V was pared by 5 bases and J by 8 bases, with 4 bases of the junction left unmatched. CDR3 length: 15 residues. From germline, CDR1 is SGHDN and CDR2 FVKESK. CDR3 sequence reads: CASSWTSGRSGELFF. The CDR3 region has the DNA TGTGCCAGCAGCTGGACTAGCGGGAGGTCTGGGGAGCTGTTTTTT.

This clone was seen once. This sequence joins TRBV28 and TRBJ1-5; no clear D gene. Trimming shortened V by 5 bases and J by 6 bases, and 17 bases separated the two germline ends. This CDR3 spans 15 amino acids. Per the germline V gene, CDR1 is MDHEN and CDR2 is SYDVKM. The CDR3: CASSPRDSFGQPQHF. In DNA form, the CDR3 reads TGTGCCAGCAGTCCGCGGGATTCGTTCGGTCAGCCCCAGCATTTT. Full variable domain (rest looked up from reference TRBV28 and TRBJ1-5): DVKVTQSSRYLVKRTGEKVFLECVQDMDHENMFWYRQDPGLGLRLIYFSYDVKMKEKGDIPEGYSVSREKKERFSLILESASTNQTSMYLCASSPRDSFGQPQHFGDGTRLSIL.

In this sample, this clone turned up a few times. This chain links TRBV19 with TRBJ2-1; 13 bases align to TRBD2. V trimming: 4 bases; J trimming: 8 bases; junction bases outside the gene matches: 5. CDR3 length: 15 residues. Germline V gene lookup returns CDR1 LNHDA and CDR2 SQIVND (reference sequence). The CDR3 loop is CASSTRTSGRDEQFF. In DNA, the CDR3 is TGTGCCAGTAGTACCAGGACTAGCGGGAGAGATGAGCAGTTCTTC.

The V and J genes are TRBV28 and TRBJ1-4; D might be TRBD1 (6 bases). With 2 bases removed from V and 6 bases from J, the gap between germline ends came to 13 bases. The CDR3 is made up of 15 amino acids. Germline lookup yields CDR1 MDHEN and CDR2 SYDVKM. The CDR3 reads CASSLPQQGHEKLFF. The CDR3 nucleotides read TGTGCCAGCAGTTTACCCCAGCAGGGGCATGAAAAACTGTTTTTT.

V gene TRBV9 combines with J gene TRBJ2-5, with TRBD1 matching over 8 bases. From germline, CDR1 is SGDLS and CDR2 YYNGEE. There are 16 residues in the CDR3. With 5 bases clipped from V and 4 bases from J, the junction kept 13 bases outside the gene matches. The CDR3 DNA reads as TGTGCCAGCAGTAAAGATGGACAGGGTGTTCGAGAGACCCAGTACTTC. As protein: CASSKDGQGVRETQYF.